These 8 T cell receptor beta chains originate from one sample sequenced in a study of T cell repertoires in cytomegalovirus infection. MiXCR, run by TCRdb on the reads, gives a single entry per CDR3 protein. The sample has 300,000 to 400,000 distinct CDR3 sequences; around 25% are singletons. These receptors are not linked to any known antigen. The starting material was cultured PBMCs, obtained from culture after CMV antigen stimulation. These receptors were collected from a human donor in good health (CMV status not recorded). Some clones in this sample may be carry-over from other donors' samples.

J is TRBJ2-7 and V is TRBV6-2 or TRBV6-3; D is unresolved. The CDR3 runs to 13 residues. Germline V lookup: CDR1 MNHEY, CDR2 SVGEGT. V was clipped by 5 bases and J by 3 bases, with 11 bases between them. CDR3 in amino acids: CASSDPVIYEQYV. The CDR3 region has the DNA TGTGCCAGCAGTGACCCGGTTATCTACGAGCAGTACGTC.

The rearrangement uses TRBV28 and TRBJ2-7; 7 positions agree with TRBD1. Germline CDR1 is MDHEN and CDR2 is SYDVKM. The CDR3 consists of 14 residues. The junction had 4 bases not matched to a gene; V was cut back by 3 bases and J by 2 bases. The chain's CDR3 is CASSFGDSPYEQYF. The CDR3 DNA sequence: TGTGCCAGCAGTTTTGGGGACAGTCCCTACGAGCAGTACTTC.

The sample holds a few counts of this clonotype. The CDR3 sequence: CASSYSKEYRETYEQYF. CDR3 sequence (DNA): TGTGCCAGCAGTTACTCGAAGGAGTACAGAGAGACCTACGAGCAGTACTTC. The chain links TRBV6-2 or TRBV6-3 to TRBJ2-7; no firm D call. In germline, CDR1 is MNHEY, CDR2 SVGEGT. The V gene lost 0 bases and the J gene lost 2 bases, with 17 bases spanning the gap. The CDR3 consists of 17 residues.

This chain joins TRBV7-2 and TRBJ2-6; D unresolved. The germline V and J ends were trimmed by 3 bases and 0 bases, with 6 bases remaining between them. Germline CDR1 is SGHTA and CDR2 is FQGNSA. There are 15 residues in the CDR3. The chain's CDR3 is CASSLDASGANVLTF. In DNA form, the CDR3 reads TGTGCCAGCAGCTTGGACGCCTCTGGGGCCAACGTCCTGACTTTC.

This clonotype was counted a few times. The chain uses TRBV10-3 and TRBJ2-1, with TRBD1 identical over 7 bases. Germline lookup yields CDR1 ENHRY and CDR2 SYGVKD. The CDR3 runs 15 residues. With V trimmed by 6 bases and J by 4 bases, 9 bases remained unmatched. CDR3 protein: CAISSGQSIYNEQFF. DNA for the CDR3: TGTGCCATCAGCTCGGGACAGTCCATTTACAATGAGCAGTTCTTC.

This sequence joins TRBV3-1 and TRBJ2-5; D ambiguous. The CDR3 is 12 residues long. Per germline, CDR1 LGHDT and CDR2 YNNKEL (reference sequence). V shed 0 bases and J shed 12 bases, with 11 bases lying between them. The CDR3 DNA reads as TGTGCCAGCAGCCAAGAGTCAGGTCAGAAGTACTTC. Translated, it gives CASSQESGQKYF.

In this sample, this clonotype turned up many times. The J gene is TRBJ2-1, the V gene TRBV25-1; no definite D call. Germline V gene data show CDR1 as MGHDK and CDR2 as SYGVNS. The CDR3 spans 11 residues. Trimming shortened V by 3 bases and J by 9 bases, and 6 bases separated the two germline ends. This chain's CDR3 is CASSEILEQFF. The CDR3 nucleotides read TGTGCCAGCAGTGAGATACTTGAGCAGTTCTTC.

Many counts were recorded for this clonotype. This rearrangement joins TRBV7-6 to TRBJ2-3; D might be TRBD2 (6 bases). Germline loops: CDR1 SGHVS, CDR2 FNYEAQ. CDR3 length: 17 amino acids. Trimming shortened V by 4 bases and J by 0 bases, and 17 bases separated the two germline ends. In DNA form, the CDR3 reads TGTGCCAGCAGCTCCCCCGGAGGAGCGGGCAGCACAGATACGCAGTATTTT. It encodes CASSSPGGAGSTDTQYF.